What follows is one TCR beta chain and its context. The source of the sample is a study of T-cell memory formation after mild COVID-19. TCRdb redid the calling of the 5' RACE reads with MiXCR, one entry per CDR3 protein. The sample consists of approximately 350,000 distinct CDR3 sequences, about an eighth of them appearing once. The germline gives CDR1 LGHDT, CDR2 YNNKEL (reference sequence). Trimming took off 1 base at V and 2 bases at J, with 7 bases between the two ends. This CDR3 is built from 14 residues. V usage is TRBV3-1 and J usage is TRBJ2-3; D not resolved. The sequence came from a man between 18 and 35 years old who had mild COVID-19 (a few samples of this study predate the infection). Cell type and time point are not known. The sequenced sample was PBMCs or a T cell subset sorted from them (not recorded which). The CDR3 here is CASSQALSTDTQYF. The CDR3 DNA follows: TGTGCCAGCAGCCAAGCGCTCTCCACAGATACGCAGTATTTT.